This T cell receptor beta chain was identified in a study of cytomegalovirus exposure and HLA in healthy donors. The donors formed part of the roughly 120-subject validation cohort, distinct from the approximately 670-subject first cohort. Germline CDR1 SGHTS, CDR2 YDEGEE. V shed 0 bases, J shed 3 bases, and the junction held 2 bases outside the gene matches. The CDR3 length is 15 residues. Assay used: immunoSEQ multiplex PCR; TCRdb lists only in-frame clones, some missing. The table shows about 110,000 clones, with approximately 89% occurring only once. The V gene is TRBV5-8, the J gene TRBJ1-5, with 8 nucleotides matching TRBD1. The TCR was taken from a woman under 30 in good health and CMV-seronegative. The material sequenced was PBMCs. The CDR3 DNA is TGTGCCAGCAGCTTGGGGACAGGGTACAATCAGCCCCAGCATTTT. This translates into CASSLGTGYNQPQHF.